This T cell receptor (beta chain) comes out of a study of Ad26.COV2.S vaccination and SARS-CoV-2 variants. Study context: Donor got 5x10^10 or 1x10^11 viral particles of Ad26.COV2.S.

To note about this clone: Its antigen is unknown.

As for treatment: about 20 received Ad26.COV2.S at low or high dose, single or two shots; about 5 received placebo; per-sample allocation not given. Sampling was performed 63 days after the first vaccine or placebo injection. An Ad26 vector expressing Wuhan-strain SARS-CoV-2 spike served as the vaccine. Libraries were prepared by immunoSEQ multiplex PCR; TCRdb keeps only in-frame clonotypes and omits some of them. In the table there are some 250,000 clones, 88% of which are singletons. Study conclusions and caveats: Reportedly, spike-specific CD8+ and CD4+ T cell responses achieved substantial breadth once vaccination had taken place. Vaccine recipients and placebo recipients showed similar non-spike TCR breadth.

The CDR3 is 16 amino acids. Per germline, CDR1 SGHTA and CDR2 FQGTGA. V lost 5 bases, J lost 1 base, and 9 bases stayed unmatched. The material was peripheral blood, obtained in a trial of Ad26.COV2.S vaccine versus placebo. The receptor's source is a person between 18 and 59 years old who received the Ad26.COV2.S COVID-19 vaccine or a placebo. This rearrangement joins TRBV7-3 to TRBJ2-5; 8 positions match TRBD1. CDR3 DNA: TGTGCCAGCAGCCCAGGGACAGGTCGTGGCCAAGAGACCCAGTACTTC. Translated: CASSPGTGRGQETQYF.